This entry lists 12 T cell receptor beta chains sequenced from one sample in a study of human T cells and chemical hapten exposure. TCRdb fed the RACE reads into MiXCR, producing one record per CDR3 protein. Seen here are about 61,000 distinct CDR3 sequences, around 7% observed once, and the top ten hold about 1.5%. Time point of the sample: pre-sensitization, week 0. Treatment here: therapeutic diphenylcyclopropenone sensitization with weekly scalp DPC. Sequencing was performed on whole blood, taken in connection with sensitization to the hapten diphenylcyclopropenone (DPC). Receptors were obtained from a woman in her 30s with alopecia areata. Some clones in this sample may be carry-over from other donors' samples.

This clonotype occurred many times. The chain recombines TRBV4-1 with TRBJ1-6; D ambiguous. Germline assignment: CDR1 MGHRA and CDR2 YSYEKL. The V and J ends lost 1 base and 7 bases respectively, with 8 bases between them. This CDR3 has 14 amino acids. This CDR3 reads CASSQGRVNSPLHF. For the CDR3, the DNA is TGCGCCAGCAGCCAAGGGAGAGTCAATTCACCCCTCCACTTT.

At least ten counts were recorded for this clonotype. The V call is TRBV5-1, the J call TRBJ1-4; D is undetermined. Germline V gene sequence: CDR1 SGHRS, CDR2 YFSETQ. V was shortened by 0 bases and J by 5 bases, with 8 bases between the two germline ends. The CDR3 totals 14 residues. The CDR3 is CASSLETANEKLFF. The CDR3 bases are TGCGCCAGCAGCTTGGAGACGGCGAATGAAAAACTGTTTTTT.

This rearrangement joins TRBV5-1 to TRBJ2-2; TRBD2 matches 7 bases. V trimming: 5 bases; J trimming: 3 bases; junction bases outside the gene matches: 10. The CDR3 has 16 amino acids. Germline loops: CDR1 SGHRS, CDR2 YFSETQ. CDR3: CASRTRSGAYTGELFF. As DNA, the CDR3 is TGCGCCAGCAGGACCCGAAGCGGGGCCTACACCGGGGAGCTGTTTTTT.

The CDR3 loop reads CASSLAPTVGETQYF. In DNA form, the CDR3 reads TGTGCCAGCAGCTTGGCTCCCACGGTAGGAGAGACCCAGTACTTC. This chain uses TRBV5-4 with TRBJ2-5, with D hard to call. The CDR3 contains 15 residues. Trimming stripped 0 bases from V and 4 bases from J, with 13 bases between. Germline V gene data show CDR1 as SGHNT and CDR2 as YYREEE (reference sequence).

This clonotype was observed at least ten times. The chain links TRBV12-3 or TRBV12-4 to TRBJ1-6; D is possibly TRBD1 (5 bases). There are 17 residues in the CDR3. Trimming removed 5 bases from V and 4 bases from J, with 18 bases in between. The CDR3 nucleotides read TGTGCCAGCAGTCCCGGGGGGGGTTTGGCATATAATTCACCCCTCCACTTT. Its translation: CASSPGGGLAYNSPLHF.

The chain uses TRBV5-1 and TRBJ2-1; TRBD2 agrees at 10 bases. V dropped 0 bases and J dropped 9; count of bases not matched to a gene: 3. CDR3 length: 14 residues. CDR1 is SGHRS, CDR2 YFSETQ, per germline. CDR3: CASSLVLAGGEQFF. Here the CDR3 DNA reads TGCGCCAGCAGCTTGGTCTTAGCGGGGGGTGAGCAGTTCTTC.

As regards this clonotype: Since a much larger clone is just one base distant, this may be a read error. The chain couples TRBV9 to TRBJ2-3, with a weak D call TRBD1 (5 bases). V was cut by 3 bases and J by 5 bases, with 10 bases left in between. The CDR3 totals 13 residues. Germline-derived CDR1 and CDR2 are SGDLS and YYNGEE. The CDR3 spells CASSAHRIDTQYF. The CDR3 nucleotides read TGTGCCAGCAGCGCCCACAGGATAGATACGCAGTATTTT.

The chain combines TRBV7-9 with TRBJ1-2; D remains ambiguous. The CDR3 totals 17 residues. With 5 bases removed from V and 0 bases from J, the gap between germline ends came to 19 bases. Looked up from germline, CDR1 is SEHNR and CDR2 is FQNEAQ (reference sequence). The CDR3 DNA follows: TGTGCCAGCAGCCCGATAGCATTGGTTGGGGCTAACTATGGCTACACCTTC. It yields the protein CASSPIALVGANYGYTF.

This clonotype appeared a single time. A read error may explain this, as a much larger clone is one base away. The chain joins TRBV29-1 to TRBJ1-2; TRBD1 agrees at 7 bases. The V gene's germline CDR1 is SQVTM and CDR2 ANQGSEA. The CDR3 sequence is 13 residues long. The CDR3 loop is CSARDSSNYGDTF. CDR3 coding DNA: TGCAGCGCAAGGGACAGTTCTAACTATGGCGACACCTTC.

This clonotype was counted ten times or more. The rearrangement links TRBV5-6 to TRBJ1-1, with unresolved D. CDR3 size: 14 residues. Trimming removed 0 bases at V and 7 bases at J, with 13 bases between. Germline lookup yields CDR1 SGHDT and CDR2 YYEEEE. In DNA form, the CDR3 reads TGTGCCAGCAGCTTGGTAGGCGCTAAGGTTGAAGCTTTCTTT. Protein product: CASSLVGAKVEAFF.

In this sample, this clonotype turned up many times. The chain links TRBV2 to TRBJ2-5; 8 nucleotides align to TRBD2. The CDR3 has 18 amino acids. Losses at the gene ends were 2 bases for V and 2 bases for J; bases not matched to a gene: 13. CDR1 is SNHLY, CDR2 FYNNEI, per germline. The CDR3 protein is CASSERRYLAGLQETQYF. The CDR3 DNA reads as TGTGCCAGCAGTGAAAGGAGATACCTAGCGGGCCTACAAGAGACCCAGTACTTC.

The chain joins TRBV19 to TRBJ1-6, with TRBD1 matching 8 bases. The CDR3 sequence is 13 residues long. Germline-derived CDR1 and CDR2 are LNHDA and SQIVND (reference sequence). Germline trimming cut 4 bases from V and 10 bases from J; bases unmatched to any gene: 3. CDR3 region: CASSRTGHSPLHF. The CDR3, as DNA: TGTGCCAGTAGTAGGACAGGGCACTCACCCCTCCACTTT.